This T cell receptor beta chain was recovered during a study of T-cell memory formation after mild COVID-19. The study, taken as a whole, reports: Second-wave clones that peaked on day 37 lacked confirmed SARS-CoV-2 specificity.

Germline V gene data show CDR1 as SGHTA and CDR2 as FQGNSA. V lost 1 base and J lost 3; bases outside the gene matches: 7. The CDR3 length is 16 residues. This clonotype was observed a handful of times. The antigen is not known. TCRdb analysed the 5' RACE reads with MiXCR anew, one entry per CDR3 protein. This table has approximately 210,000 distinct CDR3 sequences, roughly a tenth appearing once. The chain employs TRBV7-2 and TRBJ1-2; 8 bases line up with TRBD1. Sequenced: PBMCs or a T cell subset sorted from them (not recorded which). The clonotype originates from a man aged 18-30 years who had mild COVID-19 (a few samples of this study predate the infection). Cell type and time point are not known. The CDR3 region has the DNA TGTGCCAGCAGCTTAGTTGCTGGACAGGGCGACTATGGCTACACCTTC. Residues: CASSLVAGQGDYGYTF.